This T cell receptor beta chain was recovered during a study of blood T cell repertoires in COVID-19. Study context: Acute-phase and convalescent COVID-19 samples originated in the United States, Italy and Spain.

This CDR3 contains 19 residues. Under the authors' procedure: Estimation of nucleated cell counts relied on the amplification of reference gene primers. Data came from immunoSEQ multiplex PCR; TCRdb stores just in-frame clones and leaves some out. V and J calls and clone size are those listed in that table; D and trimming were worked out from the DNA. The sample yields around 60,000 clones, 70% to 90% seen once. The rearrangement uses TRBV21-1 and TRBJ1-6. TRBV21-1 is termed a pseudogene. The sequence came from a man between 45 and 60 years old with active COVID-19. Sequencing was performed on peripheral blood. CDR3 sequence (DNA): TGTGCCAGCAGCCGTCGGACTCTAAAAAACGCCTCCTATAATTCACCCCTCCACTTT. This translates into CASSRRTLKNASYNSPLHF.